The next 27 T cell receptor beta chains were all read from a single sample in a study of blood T cell repertoires in COVID-19. Libraries were prepared by immunoSEQ multiplex PCR; TCRdb keeps only in-frame clonotypes and omits some of them. The sample has tens of thousands of clones, over 75% seen once. Sequencing was carried out using peripheral blood. These receptors all come from a man of 80 years or more in a cohort sampled during active COVID-19.

The chain is built from TRBV4-3 and TRBJ2-1; 10 nucleotides agree with TRBD2. Germline assignment: CDR1 LGHNA and CDR2 YSLEER. The CDR3 runs 16 residues. The ends lost 4 bases at V and 3 bases at J; junction bases unmatched: 6. The CDR3 nucleotides read TGCGCCAGCAGCCGGAGCGGGACTAGCGACTACAATGAGCAGTTCTTC. Protein: CASSRSGTSDYNEQFF.

The chain is built from TRBV7-2 and TRBJ2-3, with D unresolved. Deletions cut 7 bases from V and 0 bases from J, with 11 bases between. The CDR3 has 14 amino acids. Germline values: CDR1 SGHTA, CDR2 FQGNSA. The CDR3 DNA is TGTGCCAGCACCGAGGCCCCGAGCACAGATACGCAGTATTTT. Amino acid sequence: CASTEAPSTDTQYF.

This clone was seen more than once but under ten times. The chain employs TRBV6-5 and TRBJ1-5; weak D call: TRBD1 (6 bases). The germline V and J ends were trimmed by 0 bases and 6 bases, with 12 bases remaining between them. The CDR3 sequence is 15 residues long. Germline V gene sequence: CDR1 MNHEY, CDR2 SVGAGI. CDR3 DNA sequence: TGTGCCAGCAGTTACTCGCTGGGGGCGGGTCAGCCCCAGCATTTT. Its translation: CASSYSLGAGQPQHF.

The rearrangement joins TRBV4-1 to TRBJ2-2; 12 bases line up with TRBD2. J lost 4 bases, V lost 4 bases, and 4 bases had no gene match. CDR3 length: 16 residues. CDR1 is MGHRA and CDR2 is YSYEKL in the germline V gene. The CDR3 reads CASSPRLAGVTGELFF. The CDR3 region has the DNA TGCGCCAGCAGCCCCCGACTAGCGGGAGTCACCGGGGAGCTGTTTTTT.

The chain joins TRBV9 to TRBJ2-1, with TRBD2 as a possible D gene (6 bases). This CDR3 is 17 amino acids long. V was trimmed by 1 base and J by 0 bases, leaving 14 bases between them. CDR1 and CDR2 (germline): SGDLS, YYNGEE. The CDR3 region is CASSVLGGPSSYNEQFF. The CDR3 bases are TGTGCCAGCAGCGTACTAGGAGGGCCGAGCTCCTACAATGAGCAGTTCTTC. Full variable domain (rest looked up from reference TRBV9 and TRBJ2-1): DSGVTQTPKHLITATGQRVTLRCSPRSGDLSVYWYQQSLDQGLQFLIQYYNGEERAKGNILERFSAQQFPDLHSELNLSSLELGDSALYFCASSVLGGPSSYNEQFFGPGTRLTVL.

The V and J genes are TRBV5-1 and TRBJ2-2; 7 bases map to TRBD1. This CDR3 comprises 14 residues. V lost 4 bases, J lost 4 bases, and 4 bases stayed unmatched. The germline V gene has CDR1 SGHRS and CDR2 YFSETQ. The CDR3 is CASSLQGTTGELFF. The CDR3 coding sequence is TGCGCCAGCAGCCTACAGGGGACCACCGGGGAGCTGTTTTTT.

The chain recombines TRBV18 with TRBJ1-2; TRBD1 matches at 7 bases. Germline CDR1 reads KGHSH; CDR2 reads LQKENI. CDR3 size: 17 residues. J lost 6 bases, V lost 6 bases, and 19 bases had no gene match. The CDR3 here is CASSPVLTGRKGDGYTF. Here the CDR3 DNA reads TGTGCCAGCTCCCCGGTTTTGACAGGGCGAAAAGGGGATGGCTACACCTTC.

This clone has a handful of counts. The chain links TRBV5-5 to TRBJ2-1, with a tentative D call TRBD2 (6 bases). This CDR3 has 15 residues. The V gene lost 0 bases and the J gene lost 8 bases, with 15 bases spanning the gap. Per the germline V gene, CDR1 is SGHKS and CDR2 is YYEKEE (reference sequence). The CDR3 bases are TGTGCCAGCAGCTTGGGACCCCTGGGGGGAGATGAGCAGTTCTTC. Protein sequence: CASSLGPLGGDEQFF.

The rearrangement links TRBV9 to TRBJ2-7; 9 nucleotides align to TRBD1. The CDR3 consists of 16 residues. V was pared by 0 bases and J by 2 bases, with 6 bases of the junction left unmatched. Germline CDR1 reads SGDLS; CDR2 reads YYNGEE. This chain's CDR3 is CASSVGMTGGTYEQYF. CDR3 in DNA: TGTGCCAGCAGCGTAGGTATGACAGGGGGAACCTACGAGCAGTACTTC.

The chain couples TRBV3-1 (or the pseudogene TRBV3-2) to TRBJ2-7; 7 bases fit TRBD1. The CDR3 extends over 13 amino acids. The germline V gene encodes CDR1 LGHDT and CDR2 YNNKEL (reference sequence). The V segment lost 4 bases and the J segment 4 bases; nucleotides outside the gene matches: 4. The CDR3 sequence: CASSLQGVYEQYF. DNA of the CDR3: TGTGCCAGCAGCCTCCAGGGGGTATACGAGCAGTACTTC.

This rearrangement joins TRBV10-3 to TRBJ1-6; 9 nucleotides match TRBD1. J lost 8 bases, V lost 11 bases, and 7 bases had no gene match. The CDR3 length is 13 residues. Germline values: CDR1 ENHRY, CDR2 SYGVKD. The DNA for the CDR3 is TGTGCCTCAAAGGGACAGGGCGATTCACCCCTCCACTTT. This codes for CASKGQGDSPLHF.

The rearrangement joins TRBV4-2 to TRBJ1-2, with a weak D call TRBD1 (5 bases). The CDR3 covers 15 residues. Germline V lookup: CDR1 LGHNA, CDR2 YNFKEQ. The V end lost 0 bases, the J end lost 7 bases, and 15 bases lay between the germline ends. The CDR3 region is CASSQDAGGTGGYTF. The CDR3 coding sequence is TGTGCCAGCAGCCAAGATGCGGGAGGGACTGGTGGCTACACCTTC.

The chain recombines TRBV11-3 with TRBJ1-1; D is perhaps TRBD1 (5 bases). The CDR3 runs 16 residues. Trimming removed 2 bases from V and 1 base from J, with 14 bases in between. Germline loops: CDR1 SGHNT, CDR2 YENEEA. Written as DNA, the CDR3 is TGTGCCAGCAGCTTAATCAGGGTGAGTACGAACACTGAAGCTTTCTTT. Residues: CASSLIRVSTNTEAFF.

This clone occurred once. The chain couples TRBV7-9 to TRBJ1-1; D unclear. V was clipped by 1 base and J by 5 bases, with 11 bases between them. This CDR3 spans 14 amino acids. Germline CDR1 and CDR2: SEHNR and FQNEAQ (reference sequence). The CDR3 DNA is TGTGCCAGCAGCTTAGGCGGGCATGAGACTGAAGCTTTCTTT. The encoded protein is CASSLGGHETEAFF. Variable domain in full (rest from reference TRBV7-9 and TRBJ1-1): DTGVSQNPRHKITKRGQNVTFRCDPISEHNRLYWYRQTLGQGPEFLTYFQNEAQLEKSRLLSDRFSAERPKGSFSTLEIQRTEQGDSAMYLCASSLGGHETEAFFGQGTRLTVV.

This chain connects TRBV2 to TRBJ1-5; D possibly corresponds to TRBD1 (5 bases). The CDR3 runs to 13 residues. Trimming took off 7 bases at V and 7 bases at J, with 14 bases between the two ends. Germline V gives CDR1 SNHLY, CDR2 FYNNEI. CDR3 region: CASTPGLRQPQHF. The DNA for the CDR3 is TGTGCCAGCACCCCAGGGTTGAGGCAGCCCCAGCATTTT. Complete variable domain (other parts from reference TRBV2 and TRBJ1-5): EPEVTQTPSHQVTQMGQEVILRCVPISNHLYFYWYRQILGQKVEFLVSFYNNEISEKSEIFDDQFSVERPDGSNFTLKIRSTKLEDSAMYFCASTPGLRQPQHFGDGTRLSIL.

This clone has just one count. V gene TRBV11-3 combines with J gene TRBJ2-1, with D maybe TRBD1 (7 bases). The germline V gene encodes CDR1 SGHNT and CDR2 YENEEA. V lost 3 bases and J lost 10, with 13 bases in between. The CDR3 spans 13 residues. Here the CDR3 DNA reads TGTGCCAGCAGCTTGAACCAGGGGGGCGAGCAGTTCTTC. Protein sequence: CASSLNQGGEQFF. The full variable domain, completed using reference TRBV11-3 and TRBJ2-1, is EAGVVQSPRYKIIEKKQPVAFWCNPISGHNTLYWYLQNLGQGPELLIRYENEEAVDDSQLPKDRFSAERLKGVDSTLKIQPAELGDSAVYLCASSLNQGGEQFFGPGTRLTVL.

This rearrangement joins TRBV5-8 to TRBJ2-1; D possibly corresponds to TRBD2 (6 bases). This CDR3 spans 16 amino acids. Trimming took 4 bases from V and 1 from J, leaving 15 bases between them. The germline V gene encodes CDR1 SGHTS and CDR2 YDEGEE. CDR3 nucleotide sequence: TGTGCCAGCAGCACTACGCAGGGACTTTCCTACAATGAGCAGTTCTTC. Amino acids: CASSTTQGLSYNEQFF.

The chain is built from TRBV20-1 and TRBJ2-1; TRBD1 aligns across 10 bases. Per the germline V gene, CDR1 is DFQATT and CDR2 is SNEGSKA (reference sequence). Losses at the gene ends were 3 bases for V and 7 bases for J; bases not matched to a gene: 6. CDR3 size: 14 residues. CDR3 sequence (DNA): TGCAGTGCTAGTACCGGGACAGGGGTAAATGAGCAGTTCTTC. Translated, it gives CSASTGTGVNEQFF.

The chain employs TRBV6-5 and TRBJ1-1; no definite D call. Trimming stripped 7 bases from V and 0 bases from J, with 15 bases between. CDR1 is MNHEY and CDR2 is SVGAGI in the germline V gene. The CDR3 sequence is 15 residues long. The CDR3 reads CASTTRRGMNTEAFF. In DNA form, the CDR3 reads TGTGCCAGCACCACTCGGCGCGGGATGAACACTGAAGCTTTCTTT.

This chain joins TRBV5-4 and TRBJ2-2, with TRBD2 matching over 7 bases. This CDR3 is 16 amino acids long. Germline V gives CDR1 SGHNT, CDR2 YYREEE (reference sequence). V lost 7 bases to trimming and J lost 1 base; unmatched junction nucleotides: 10. DNA for the CDR3: TGTGCCAGCTTCCTAGCGGAAGTTGGGAACACCGGGGAGCTGTTTTTT. Protein: CASFLAEVGNTGELFF.

The V gene is TRBV3-1 (or the pseudogene TRBV3-2), the J gene TRBJ2-1; 9 bases match TRBD2. CDR3 size: 14 residues. Germline V gene lookup returns CDR1 LGHDT and CDR2 YNNKEL (reference sequence). Trimming removed 6 bases from V and 5 bases from J; junction bases left unmatched: 5. The CDR3 DNA is TGTGCCAGCAGGGGCGGGAGGGCCGACAATGAGCAGTTCTTC. Amino acid sequence: CASRGGRADNEQFF.

The sample holds one count of this clone. The rearrangement joins TRBV9 to TRBJ2-1, with TRBD2 matching over 13 bases. The CDR3 length is 18 residues. V was clipped by 0 bases and J by 8 bases; unmatched bases: 11. CDR1 is SGDLS, CDR2 YYNGEE, per germline. CDR3 amino acids: CASSVEPQTSGRSDEQFF. The CDR3, as DNA: TGTGCCAGCAGCGTAGAGCCACAGACTAGCGGGAGGTCGGATGAGCAGTTCTTC.

On this clone: At one end, the junction sequence differs from germline, possibly due to a read error. The chain couples TRBV6-2 or TRBV6-3 to TRBJ2-5, with 15 positions matching TRBD2. The CDR3 consists of 12 residues. The germline V gene has CDR1 MNHEY and CDR2 SVGEGT. The CDR3 here is CASSHGLAGGNF. CDR3 coding DNA: TGTGCCAGCAGCCACGGACTAGCGGGGGGGAACTTC.

This clone was seen a few times. The chain employs TRBV19 and TRBJ1-3; a weak D match, TRBD1 (6 bases). Germline-derived CDR1 and CDR2 are LNHDA and SQIVND (reference sequence). The V gene lost 5 bases and the J gene lost 0 bases, with 11 bases spanning the gap. The CDR3 is made up of 15 amino acids. CDR3 DNA: TGTGCCAGTAGTGAAACAGGGATCTCTGGAAACACCATATATTTT. This codes for CASSETGISGNTIYF.

The rearrangement uses TRBV3-1 (or the pseudogene TRBV3-2) and TRBJ1-1; 9 bases line up with TRBD1. The CDR3 covers 18 residues. Trimming at V came to 3 bases and at J to 0 bases, leaving 11 bases not matched to a gene. Germline CDR1 LGHDT, CDR2 YNNKEL (reference sequence). DNA of the CDR3: TGTGCCAGCAGCCACCCCAGGACAGGGGACCTCATGAACACTGAAGCTTTCTTT. It codes for CASSHPRTGDLMNTEAFF.

This clone appeared once. J is TRBJ2-2 and V is TRBV19, with 7 positions matching TRBD1. The junction had 15 bases not matched to a gene; V was cut back by 7 bases and J by 4 bases. This CDR3 contains 17 residues. CDR1 is LNHDA, CDR2 SQIVND, per germline (reference sequence). The CDR3 DNA sequence: TGTGCCAGTAAAAAGGGGGCACTCTCAGTCGGCACCGGGGAGCTGTTTTTT. Its translation: CASKKGALSVGTGELFF.

This chain joins TRBV7-6 and TRBJ2-7, with 9 nucleotides matching TRBD2. The germline V gene has CDR1 SGHVS and CDR2 FNYEAQ. V dropped 5 bases and J dropped 7; count of bases not matched to a gene: 12. This CDR3 has 15 amino acids. The CDR3 region is CASSPGVAGVREQYF. The CDR3 DNA reads TGTGCCAGCAGCCCCGGGGTAGCGGGAGTGCGGGAGCAGTACTTC.